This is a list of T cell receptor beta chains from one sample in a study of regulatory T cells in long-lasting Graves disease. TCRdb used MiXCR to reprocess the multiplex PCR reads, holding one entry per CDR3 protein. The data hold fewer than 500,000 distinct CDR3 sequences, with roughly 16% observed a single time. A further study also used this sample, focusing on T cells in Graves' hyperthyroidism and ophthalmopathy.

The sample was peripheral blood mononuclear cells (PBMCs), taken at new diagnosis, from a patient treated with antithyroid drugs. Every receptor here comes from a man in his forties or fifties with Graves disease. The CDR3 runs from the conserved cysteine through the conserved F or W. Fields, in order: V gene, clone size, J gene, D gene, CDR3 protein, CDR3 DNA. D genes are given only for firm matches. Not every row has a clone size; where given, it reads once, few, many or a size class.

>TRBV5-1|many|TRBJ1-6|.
CASSLADSDNSPLHF
TGCGCCAGCAGCTTGGCCGACAGCGATAATTCACCCCTCCACTTT
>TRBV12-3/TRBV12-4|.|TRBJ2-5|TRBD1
CASSFAGQGGETQYF
TGTGCCAGCAGTTTCGCGGGACAGGGGGGAGAGACCCAGTACTTC
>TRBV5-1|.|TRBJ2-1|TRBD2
CASWTGLGVTGNEQFF
TGCGCCAGCTGGACGGGACTAGGGGTCACCGGGAATGAGCAGTTCTTC
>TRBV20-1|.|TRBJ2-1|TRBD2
CSAWGGESSGSEQFF
TGCAGTGCTTGGGGGGGGGAGAGTAGCGGCAGCGAGCAGTTCTTC
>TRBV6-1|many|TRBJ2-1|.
CASHSAVARAYNEQFF
TGTGCCAGCCATTCCGCCGTGGCTAGGGCCTACAATGAGCAGTTCTTC
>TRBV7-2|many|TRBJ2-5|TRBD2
CASSPSWGRAETQYF
TGTGCCAGCAGCCCAAGCTGGGGGAGGGCAGAGACCCAGTACTTC
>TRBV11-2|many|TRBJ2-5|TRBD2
CASSSIAGGTETQYF
TGTGCCAGCAGTTCAATAGCGGGAGGTACAGAGACCCAGTACTTC
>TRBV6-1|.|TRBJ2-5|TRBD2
CASSPGREFRGETQYF
TGTGCCAGCAGCCCCGGGCGGGAGTTTCGTGGTGAGACCCAGTACTTC
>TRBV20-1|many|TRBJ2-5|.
CSAGLSESQETQYF
TGCAGTGCTGGTTTGTCCGAGTCCCAAGAGACCCAGTACTTC
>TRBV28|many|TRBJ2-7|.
CASSLLSVDGREQYF
TGTGCCAGCAGTTTATTGTCAGTAGATGGGAGGGAGCAGTACTTC
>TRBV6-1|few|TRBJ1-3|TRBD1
CASSQTGGVPGNTIYF
TGTGCCAGCAGCCAGACAGGGGGCGTCCCTGGAAACACCATATATTTT
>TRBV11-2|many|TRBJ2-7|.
CASSFGSGYEQYF
TGTGCCAGCAGCTTTGGGAGTGGCTACGAGCAGTACTTC
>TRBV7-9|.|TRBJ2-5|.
CASSYYRETQYF
TGTGCCAGCAGCTACTATCGAGAGACCCAGTACTTC
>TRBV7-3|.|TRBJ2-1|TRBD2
CASSLRASGSEEQFF
TGTGCCAGCAGCCTTCGGGCTAGCGGGAGTGAAGAGCAGTTCTTC
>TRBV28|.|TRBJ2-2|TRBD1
CASSPRQGASGTSGELFF
TGTGCCAGCAGTCCGCGACAGGGGGCGTCCGGGACGTCCGGGGAGCTGTTTTTT
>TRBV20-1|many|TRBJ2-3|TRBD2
CSASGTSGSSTDTQYF
TGCAGTGCTTCCGGGACTAGCGGATCTAGCACAGATACGCAGTATTTT
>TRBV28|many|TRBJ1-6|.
CASRVIQGRNSPLHF
TGTGCCAGCAGGGTAATCCAGGGAAGGAATTCACCCCTCCACTTT
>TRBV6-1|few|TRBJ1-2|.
CASSQEGYRGYTF
TGTGCCAGCAGTCAGGAGGGGTATCGGGGCTACACCTTC
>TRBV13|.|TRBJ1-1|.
CASSLDIRPSEAFF
TGTGCCAGCAGCCTGGACATCCGGCCCTCTGAAGCTTTCTTT
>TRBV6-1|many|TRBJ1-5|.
CASSAGLEGQPQHF
TGTGCCAGCAGTGCTGGGTTGGAAGGTCAGCCCCAGCATTTT
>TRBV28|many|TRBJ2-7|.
CASTPGGETSYEQYF
TGTGCCAGCACCCCCGGGGGAGAGACCTCCTACGAGCAGTACTTC
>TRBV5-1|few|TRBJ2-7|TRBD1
CASSLSPQGVSYEQYF
TGCGCCAGCAGCTTGTCCCCTCAGGGGGTCTCCTACGAGCAGTACTTC
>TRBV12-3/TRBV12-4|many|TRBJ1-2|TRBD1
CASSFGTGKYGYTF
TGTGCCAGCAGTTTCGGGACAGGGAAATATGGCTACACCTTC
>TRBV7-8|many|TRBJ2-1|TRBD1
CASSLNTGGYNEQFF
TGTGCCAGCAGCTTAAACACAGGGGGTTACAATGAGCAGTTCTTC
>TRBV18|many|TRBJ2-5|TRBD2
CASSSREGETQYF
TGTGCCAGCTCAAGCAGGGAGGGAGAGACCCAGTACTTC
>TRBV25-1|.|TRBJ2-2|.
CASSQEGLRSGELFF
TGTGCCAGCAGTCAAGAGGGGCTGAGGTCCGGGGAGCTGTTTTTT
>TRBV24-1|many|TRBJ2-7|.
CATSDRDGTDEQYF
TGTGCCACCAGTGATCGGGACGGGACGGACGAGCAGTACTTC
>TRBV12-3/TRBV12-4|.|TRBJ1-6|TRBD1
CASSLTGQGNSPLHF
TGTGCCAGCAGTTTAACAGGACAGGGGAATTCACCCCTCCACTTT
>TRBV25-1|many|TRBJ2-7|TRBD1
CASSGTGPYEQYF
TGCGCCAGCAGCGGGACAGGGCCCTACGAGCAGTACTTC
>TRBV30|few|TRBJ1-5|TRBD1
CAWSSGTGGQPQHF
TGTGCCTGGAGTTCCGGGACAGGGGGTCAGCCCCAGCATTTT
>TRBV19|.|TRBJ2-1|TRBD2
CASSPFERSSGSPNEQFF
TGTGCCAGTAGCCCCTTCGAGAGGTCTAGCGGGAGTCCCAATGAGCAGTTCTTC
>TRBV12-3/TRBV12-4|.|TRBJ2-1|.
CASSLRALTSSSEQFF
TGTGCCAGCAGTTTAAGGGCCCTGACTAGTTCGAGTGAGCAGTTCTTC
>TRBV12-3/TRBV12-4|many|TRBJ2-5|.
CASSRVSETQYF
TGTGCCAGTTCCAGGGTATCTGAGACCCAGTACTTC
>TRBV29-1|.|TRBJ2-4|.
CSGSGGAKNIQYF
TGCAGCGGAAGTGGGGGAGCCAAAAACATTCAGTACTTC